Below, 11 T cell receptor beta chains from the same sample are listed, as sequenced in a study of cytomegalovirus exposure and HLA in healthy donors. PCR used 60 Vbeta primers and 13 Jbeta primers. Profiling relied on immunoSEQ multiplex PCR, and the TCRdb table lists in-frame clones only, not all of them. The data hold 110,000 to 150,000 clones, with roughly 70% observed a single time. The sample was PBMCs. Receptors originate from a man younger than 45 in good health and CMV-seronegative.

The rearrangement links TRBV9 to TRBJ1-2; TRBD1 is a possible D gene (6 bases). CDR3 size: 14 residues. V was trimmed by 0 bases and J by 6 bases, leaving 12 bases between them. Germline loops: CDR1 SGDLS, CDR2 YYNGEE. In DNA, the CDR3 is TGTGCCAGCAGCGTAGTTGGCAGGGGCAATGGCTACACCTTC. As protein: CASSVVGRGNGYTF.

This chain joins TRBV5-1 and TRBJ2-3; 7 nucleotides agree with TRBD1. After removal of 4 bases from V and 3 bases from J, the junction contained 8 bases not matched to a gene. Germline CDR1 is SGHRS and CDR2 is YFSETQ. The CDR3 runs 15 residues. CDR3 sequence: CASSQGDSLTDTQYF. CDR3 DNA sequence: TGCGCCAGCAGCCAAGGGGACAGTCTTACAGATACGCAGTATTTT.

The chain is built from TRBV21-1 and TRBJ1-1. TRBV21-1 is a pseudogene locus. The CDR3 is 13 residues long. The CDR3 loop is CASSKDPDTEAFF. Written as DNA, the CDR3 is TGTGCCAGCAGCAAAGATCCGGACACTGAAGCTTTCTTT.

This clone showed up just a few times. The chain is built from TRBV19 and TRBJ2-1; 7 nucleotides agree with TRBD1. J lost 2 bases, V lost 4 bases, and 5 bases had no gene match. CDR1 is LNHDA and CDR2 is SQIVND in the germline V gene (reference sequence). The CDR3 sequence is 15 residues long. DNA of the CDR3: TGTGCCAGTAGTAACGCACAGGGGACCTACAATGAGCAGTTCTTC. Encoded protein: CASSNAQGTYNEQFF.

The J gene is TRBJ2-7, the V gene TRBV5-1, with 8 positions matching TRBD2. J was trimmed by 3 bases and V by 4 bases; bases with no gene match: 15. Germline loops: CDR1 SGHRS, CDR2 YFSETQ. The CDR3 length is 17 residues. The CDR3 nucleotides read TGCGCCAGCAGCGTTGGCGCGGGAAGCGGGAGTATCTACGAGCAGTACTTC. It encodes CASSVGAGSGSIYEQYF. The full variable domain, with the rest looked up from reference TRBV5-1 and TRBJ2-7, is KAGVTQTPRYLIKTRGQQVTLSCSPISGHRSVSWYQQTPGQGLQFLFEYFSETQRNKGNFPGRFSGRQFSNSRSEMNVSTLELGDSALYLCASSVGAGSGSIYEQYFGPGTRLTVT.

The chain combines TRBV30 with TRBJ1-4; D possibly corresponds to TRBD1 (6 bases). The V gene lost 5 bases and the J gene lost 9 bases, with 16 bases spanning the gap. Germline CDR1 is GTSNPN and CDR2 is SVGIG (reference sequence). The CDR3 has 13 amino acids. CDR3 nucleotides: TGTGCCTGGTCCGCTCTACAGGGCCAAAAACTGTTTTTT. This gives the protein CAWSALQGQKLFF.

The rearrangement links TRBV5-6 to TRBJ2-1; the D gene is possibly TRBD1 (5 bases). V lost 5 bases to trimming and J lost 0 bases, with 12 bases between them. The CDR3 consists of 15 residues. The germline CDR1 and CDR2 sequences are SGHDT and YYEEEE. In nucleotides, the CDR3 is TGTGCCAGCAGGCTGCAGGGTTACTCCTACAATGAGCAGTTCTTC. This sequence encodes CASRLQGYSYNEQFF.

This chain uses TRBV7-9 with TRBJ2-5; TRBD2 might be the D (5 bases). The DNA end lines up better with TRBJ2-7; the J call may be wrong. Germline loops: CDR1 SEHNR, CDR2 FQNEAQ (reference sequence). This CDR3 comprises 14 residues. CDR3 loop: CASSPSKGVYEQYF. The CDR3 nucleotides read TGTGCCAGCAGCCCCTCCAAGGGAGTGTACGAGCAGTACTTC.

Of note for this clone: One junction end disagrees with the germline gene, perhaps due to a read error. The gene calls are TRBV9 and TRBJ1-3; D perhaps matches TRBD1 (5 bases). Germline-derived CDR1 and CDR2 are SGDLS and YYNGEE. CDR3 length: 17 residues. CDR3 amino acids: CASSVGGWGDFGNTIYF. CDR3 nucleotide sequence: TGTGCCAGCAGCGTAGGGGGATGGGGGGACTTTGGAAACACTATATATTTT.

This chain links TRBV2 with TRBJ2-7, with D perhaps matching TRBD2 (6 bases). CDR1 is SNHLY, CDR2 FYNNEI, per germline. V was shortened by 6 bases and J by 6 bases, with 18 bases between the two germline ends. The CDR3 runs 14 residues. The CDR3 reads CASREEGTAGEQYF. The CDR3 DNA sequence: TGTGCCAGCAGGGAGGAGGGAACGGCAGGCGAGCAGTACTTC.

The gene calls are TRBV10-3 and TRBJ2-5; 7 bases are shared with TRBD1. The end of the DNA fits TRBJ2-7 better, so the J call may be wrong. CDR3 size: 14 residues. From germline, CDR1 is ENHRY and CDR2 SYGVKD. The DNA of the CDR3 is TGTGCCATCAGTGAAGGGGGCTTCTCCTACGAGCAGTACTTC. As protein: CAISEGGFSYEQYF.